This is a list of T cell receptor beta chains from one sample in a study of T-cell reconstitution after alpha-beta-depleted transplantation in children. MiXCR, run by TCRdb on the PCR reads, gives a single entry per CDR3 protein. The sample contains 330,000 or so distinct CDR3 sequences, over 9.5% of which appear only once. The sequences come from PBMCs, collected before TCRalphabeta/CD19-depleted stem cell transplant. The receptors derive from a boy younger than two with acute myeloid leukemia, due to receive a stem cell transplant. Both conserved end residues are part of each CDR3. Fields, in order: CDR3 length, V gene, J gene, CDR3 protein.

CDR3 length: 15; V gene: TRBV4-3; J gene: TRBJ2-5; CDR3 protein: CASSNGRAARETQYF
CDR3 length: 12; V gene: TRBV20-1; J gene: TRBJ1-5; CDR3 protein: CSAGQGVQPQHF
CDR3 length: 16; V gene: TRBV7-9; J gene: TRBJ1-1; CDR3 protein: CASTSGTGRGGTEAFF
CDR3 length: 15; V gene: TRBV28; J gene: TRBJ2-3; CDR3 protein: CASSLQQEFTDTQYF
CDR3 length: 14; V gene: TRBV20-1; J gene: TRBJ1-2; CDR3 protein: CSAYIRGGGYGYPF
CDR3 length: 14; V gene: TRBV5-1; J gene: TRBJ2-7; CDR3 protein: CASSHDRGPNEQYF
CDR3 length: 16; V gene: TRBV6-1; J gene: TRBJ2-2; CDR3 protein: CASSPGQGTNTGELFF
CDR3 length: 16; V gene: TRBV3-1; J gene: TRBJ2-7; CDR3 protein: CASSQDPRRFLLQQYF
CDR3 length: 16; V gene: TRBV4-2; J gene: TRBJ2-5; CDR3 protein: CASSQVKRGLQETQYF
CDR3 length: 15; V gene: TRBV14; J gene: TRBJ2-7; CDR3 protein: CASSQVLAGVHEQYF
CDR3 length: 11; V gene: TRBV11-3; J gene: TRBJ1-1; CDR3 protein: CASKGNTEAFF
CDR3 length: 17; V gene: TRBV20-1; J gene: TRBJ1-2; CDR3 protein: CSARQNTGSQEGYGYTF
CDR3 length: 18; V gene: TRBV28; J gene: TRBJ2-1; CDR3 protein: CASSPRDFNTFVYNEQFF
CDR3 length: 16; V gene: TRBV4-3; J gene: TRBJ2-7; CDR3 protein: CASSPGTETTFYEQYF
CDR3 length: 13; V gene: TRBV10-3; J gene: TRBJ2-3; CDR3 protein: CAIRDSLGDTQYF
CDR3 length: 17; V gene: TRBV28; J gene: TRBJ2-3; CDR3 protein: CASSSNNPGTEVDTQYF
CDR3 length: 15; V gene: TRBV12-3/TRBV12-4; J gene: TRBJ1-4; CDR3 protein: CASSFGDLGNEKLFF
CDR3 length: 11; V gene: TRBV20-1; J gene: TRBJ2-5; CDR3 protein: CSARVAETQYF
CDR3 length: 16; V gene: TRBV9; J gene: TRBJ1-2; CDR3 protein: CASSVTPTGGDYGYTF
CDR3 length: 14; V gene: TRBV23-1; J gene: TRBJ2-7; CDR3 protein: CASSQRQGSYEQYF
CDR3 length: 17; V gene: TRBV5-1; J gene: TRBJ2-2; CDR3 protein: CASSSQLKGARTGELFF
CDR3 length: 14; V gene: TRBV12-3/TRBV12-4; J gene: TRBJ1-1; CDR3 protein: CASGDRGMNTEAFF
CDR3 length: 15; V gene: TRBV18; J gene: TRBJ1-6; CDR3 protein: CASSSRGGGNSPLHF
CDR3 length: 16; V gene: TRBV24-1; J gene: TRBJ2-5; CDR3 protein: CATQRSGTGRDETQYF
CDR3 length: 15; V gene: TRBV4-2; J gene: TRBJ2-1; CDR3 protein: CASSLDGSSYNEQFF
CDR3 length: 13; V gene: TRBV4-2; J gene: TRBJ2-3; CDR3 protein: CASSRTLTDTQYF
CDR3 length: 14; V gene: TRBV20-1; J gene: TRBJ2-1; CDR3 protein: CSARGGVSYNEQFF
CDR3 length: 14; V gene: TRBV21-1; J gene: TRBJ2-7; CDR3 protein: CASNGSAQGYEQYF
CDR3 length: 18; V gene: TRBV28; J gene: TRBJ1-5; CDR3 protein: CASSRIRLGPYSNQPQHF
CDR3 length: 13; V gene: TRBV4-2; J gene: TRBJ2-1; CDR3 protein: CASSQESANEQFF
CDR3 length: 13; V gene: TRBV5-1; J gene: TRBJ1-1; CDR3 protein: CASSLVSETEAFF
CDR3 length: 16; V gene: TRBV6-2/TRBV6-3; J gene: TRBJ2-1; CDR3 protein: CASRPRVGGRWNEQFF
CDR3 length: 16; V gene: TRBV7-9; J gene: TRBJ2-7; CDR3 protein: CASSGTGAEPFSEQYF
CDR3 length: 14; V gene: TRBV10-3; J gene: TRBJ1-1; CDR3 protein: CAISTRRMNTEAFF
CDR3 length: 18; V gene: TRBV9; J gene: TRBJ2-2; CDR3 protein: CASSVSSGRALNTGELFF
CDR3 length: 15; V gene: TRBV28; J gene: TRBJ2-1; CDR3 protein: CASSLSSGRPNEQFF
CDR3 length: 16; V gene: TRBV24-1; J gene: TRBJ2-6; CDR3 protein: CATSDYRGSGANVLTF
CDR3 length: 13; V gene: TRBV20-1; J gene: TRBJ2-7; CDR3 protein: CSAPLALSYEQYF
CDR3 length: 12; V gene: TRBV28; J gene: TRBJ2-1; CDR3 protein: CASSLRWHEQFF
CDR3 length: 13; V gene: TRBV29-1; J gene: TRBJ2-3; CDR3 protein: CSVEHRMTDTQYF
CDR3 length: 16; V gene: TRBV7-3; J gene: TRBJ2-3; CDR3 protein: CASSPISGRRTDTQYF
CDR3 length: 11; V gene: TRBV12-3/TRBV12-4; J gene: TRBJ2-7; CDR3 protein: CASGRRTEQYF
CDR3 length: 15; V gene: TRBV12-3/TRBV12-4; J gene: TRBJ1-5; CDR3 protein: CASSLGGEGNQPQHF
CDR3 length: 16; V gene: TRBV20-1; J gene: TRBJ2-1; CDR3 protein: CSASLRGVSSYNEQFF
CDR3 length: 15; V gene: TRBV11-2; J gene: TRBJ1-5; CDR3 protein: CASSLGGHLNQPQHF
CDR3 length: 14; V gene: TRBV29-1; J gene: TRBJ2-7; CDR3 protein: CSVRSGRASYEQYF
CDR3 length: 14; V gene: TRBV4-3; J gene: TRBJ2-5; CDR3 protein: CASSQVDRGETQYF
CDR3 length: 15; V gene: TRBV20-1; J gene: TRBJ2-3; CDR3 protein: CSARSAGAFTDTQYF
CDR3 length: 14; V gene: TRBV28; J gene: TRBJ2-7; CDR3 protein: CASRAPGLAYEQYF
CDR3 length: 13; V gene: TRBV29-1; J gene: TRBJ2-3; CDR3 protein: CSAPGQVGDTQYF
CDR3 length: 15; V gene: TRBV5-1; J gene: TRBJ2-5; CDR3 protein: CASSLARAGSETQYF
CDR3 length: 15; V gene: TRBV12-3/TRBV12-4; J gene: TRBJ2-7; CDR3 protein: CASSPTGYRTYEQYF
CDR3 length: 15; V gene: TRBV28; J gene: TRBJ2-5; CDR3 protein: CASTLPAGGLETQYF